These 20 T cell receptor beta chains originate from one sample sequenced in a study of blood T cell repertoires in COVID-19. Clones were read by immunoSEQ multiplex PCR, and TCRdb kept only the in-frame ones, dropping some. The data contain 250,000 or so clones, 89% of them singletons. The specimen sequenced was peripheral blood. These receptors were taken from a woman aged 40 to 50 who had recovered from COVID-19.

The rearrangement links TRBV5-1 to TRBJ2-6, with 9 bases fitting TRBD1. V gave up 3 bases and J gave up 0 bases; unmatched junction bases: 10. This CDR3 has 19 amino acids. CDR1 is SGHRS and CDR2 is YFSETQ in the germline V gene. The CDR3 spells CASSSGSGTGNSGANVLTF. The CDR3 nucleotides read TGCGCCAGCAGCTCAGGATCCGGGACAGGGAACTCTGGGGCCAACGTCCTGACTTTC. The whole variable domain, filled in from reference TRBV5-1 and TRBJ2-6, reads KAGVTQTPRYLIKTRGQQVTLSCSPISGHRSVSWYQQTPGQGLQFLFEYFSETQRNKGNFPGRFSGRQFSNSRSEMNVSTLELGDSALYLCASSSGSGTGNSGANVLTFGAGSRLTVL.

The J gene is TRBJ2-7, the V gene TRBV5-1; 7 bases align to TRBD2. Germline V gene data show CDR1 as SGHRS and CDR2 as YFSETQ. With V trimmed by 0 bases and J by 6 bases, 3 bases remained unmatched. The CDR3 length is 13 residues. The CDR3 loop reads CASSLASGGEQYF. The CDR3 DNA is TGCGCCAGCAGCTTGGCCTCGGGGGGCGAGCAGTACTTC.

The chain employs TRBV4-2 and TRBJ2-7; 10 bases align to TRBD2. The CDR3 runs to 16 residues. V lost 0 bases to trimming and J lost 2 bases; unmatched junction nucleotides: 4. The germline V gene has CDR1 LGHNA and CDR2 YNFKEQ. Here the CDR3 reads CASSQDASGGTYEQYF. Written as DNA, the CDR3 is TGTGCCAGCAGCCAAGACGCTAGCGGGGGCACCTACGAGCAGTACTTC.

The chain couples TRBV28 to TRBJ1-4; D possibly corresponds to TRBD1 (5 bases). The CDR3 contains 13 residues. V lost 5 bases, J lost 12 bases, and 16 bases lay in between. The V gene's germline CDR1 is MDHEN and CDR2 SYDVKM. Here the CDR3 reads CASSLATLGELFF. The CDR3 DNA reads TGTGCCAGCAGTCTGGCCACCTTAGGGGAACTGTTTTTT.

The J gene is TRBJ2-7, the V gene TRBV15; TRBD1 matches 8 bases. The germline CDR1 and CDR2 sequences are LNHNV and YYDKDF (reference sequence). The CDR3 has 13 residues. Trimming took 3 bases from V and 4 from J; bases not matched to a gene: 2. Here the CDR3 DNA reads TGTGCCACCAGCAGGCAGGGGGCGTACGAGCAGTACTTC. Its protein product is CATSRQGAYEQYF.

This chain joins TRBV5-1 and TRBJ1-3; D gene unclear. The V gene lost 0 bases and the J gene lost 0 bases, with 7 bases spanning the gap. The germline CDR1 and CDR2 sequences are SGHRS and YFSETQ. This CDR3 spans 15 amino acids. CDR3 in DNA: TGCGCCAGCAGCTTGGACAGATACTCTGGAAACACCATATATTTT. As protein: CASSLDRYSGNTIYF.

The chain uses TRBV28 and TRBJ2-7; D perhaps matches TRBD2 (7 bases). V dropped 3 bases and J dropped 6 bases, with 9 bases sitting between them. The CDR3 length is 12 residues. The germline CDR1 and CDR2 sequences are MDHEN and SYDVKM. The CDR3 loop reads CASSFRGAEQYF. DNA of the CDR3: TGTGCCAGCAGTTTTCGGGGGGCCGAGCAGTACTTC.

The chain recombines TRBV2 with TRBJ1-5, with 8 bases aligning to TRBD1. V gave up 4 bases and J gave up 2 bases; unmatched junction bases: 7. CDR3 length: 16 residues. Germline CDR1 and CDR2: SNHLY and FYNNEI. In DNA form, the CDR3 reads TGTGCCAGCAGTGTGTTGGGACAGGTCGGCAATCAGCCCCAGCATTTT. Protein product: CASSVLGQVGNQPQHF.

By frequency in the sample, this clone is medium-sized (0.01 to 0.1%). The chain has TRBV6-5 and TRBJ2-7, with a weak D call TRBD2 (6 bases). V lost 5 bases to trimming and J lost 4 bases, with 15 bases between them. CDR1 is MNHEY and CDR2 is SVGAGI in the germline V gene. The CDR3 has 14 amino acids. This CDR3 reads CASSITSTLYEQYF. For the CDR3, the DNA is TGTGCCAGCAGTATCACTAGCACCCTTTACGAGCAGTACTTC.

The chain is built from TRBV9 and TRBJ2-1; 10 positions match TRBD2. Trimming cost V 3 bases and J 6 bases; bases outside gene matches: 9. CDR1 and CDR2 (germline): SGDLS, YYNGEE. This CDR3 has 16 residues. The CDR3 DNA reads TGTGCCAGCAGCGCACCGGGACTAGCGACGCCCAATGAGCAGTTCTTC. It translates to CASSAPGLATPNEQFF.

V is TRBV6-5 and J is TRBJ1-2; 12 bases align to TRBD1. The CDR3 runs 14 residues. Germline loops: CDR1 MNHEY, CDR2 SVGAGI. The V segment lost 4 bases and the J segment 6 bases; nucleotides outside the gene matches: 3. The CDR3 loop reads CASSSGQGANGYTF. DNA of the CDR3: TGTGCCAGCAGTTCGGGACAGGGGGCGAATGGCTACACCTTC.

The V and J genes are TRBV3-1 (or the pseudogene TRBV3-2) and TRBJ1-6; perhaps TRBD1 as D (5 bases). The CDR3 is made up of 14 amino acids. The V end lost 4 bases, the J end lost 10 bases, and 14 bases lay between the germline ends. The germline gives CDR1 LGHDT, CDR2 YNNKEL (reference sequence). The CDR3 here is CASSRDGGESPLHF. As DNA, the CDR3 is TGTGCCAGCAGCCGGGACGGGGGTGAGTCACCCCTCCACTTT.

This clone appeared a single time. The CDR3 here is CATLWWTVSSYEQYV. The CDR3 DNA reads TGTGCCACCCTCTGGTGGACAGTTAGCTCCTACGAGCAGTACGTC. V usage is TRBV27 and J usage is TRBJ2-7; D is perhaps TRBD1 (6 bases). Trimming pared 10 bases from V and 0 bases from J, leaving 19 bases between. Germline-derived CDR1 and CDR2 are MNHEY and SMNVEV (reference sequence). The CDR3 spans 15 residues.

The chain is built from TRBV6-2 or TRBV6-3 and TRBJ2-1, with 7 bases identical to TRBD1. The trim removed 5 bases at V and 3 bases at J, leaving 7 bases unmatched. The CDR3 runs to 15 residues. Germline loops: CDR1 MNHEY, CDR2 SVGEGT. The CDR3 DNA sequence: TGTGCCAGCAGTCGTGCCGGGACAGTCTACAATGAGCAGTTCTTC. Residues: CASSRAGTVYNEQFF.

CDR3 DNA: TGTGCCAGCAGCTCCACTTCTAGCGGGGGACCCTCAAAAGAGACCCAGTACTTC. Its protein product is CASSSTSSGGPSKETQYF. The genes are TRBV7-2 and TRBJ2-5; TRBD2 matches at 10 bases. The CDR3 consists of 18 residues. The ends lost 4 bases at V and 3 bases at J; junction bases unmatched: 14. Germline-derived CDR1 and CDR2 are SGHTA and FQGNSA. Variable domain in full (rest from reference TRBV7-2 and TRBJ2-5): GAGVSQSPSNKVTEKGKDVELRCDPISGHTALYWYRQSLGQGLEFLIYFQGNSAPDKSGLPSDRFSAERTGGSVSTLTIQRTQQEDSAVYLCASSSTSSGGPSKETQYFGPGTRLLVL.

In its sample, this clone was seen once. The V gene is TRBV6-1, the J gene TRBJ1-1; the D is unclear. V was shortened by 1 base and J by 4 bases, with 13 bases between the two germline ends. CDR3 length: 15 residues. From germline, CDR1 is MNHNS and CDR2 SASEGT. The DNA for the CDR3 is TGTGCCAGCAGTGAAGGGGCAAACAGACCCACTGAAGCTTTCTTT. This gives the protein CASSEGANRPTEAFF.

The V call is TRBV10-2, the J call TRBJ2-3, with 7 bases matching TRBD2. The V gene end was trimmed by 8 bases and the J gene end by 5 bases; junction bases not matched to a gene: 13. The CDR3 totals 15 residues. Per the germline V gene, CDR1 is WSHSY and CDR2 is SAAADI. DNA for the CDR3: TGCGCCAGCGCCTCTGGGGCGGGAGTGAGAGATACGCAGTATTTT. Protein sequence: CASASGAGVRDTQYF.

The genes are TRBV4-1 and TRBJ2-3, with 10 bases fitting TRBD1. After removal of 4 bases from V and 6 bases from J, the junction contained 10 bases not matched to a gene. CDR1 MGHRA and CDR2 YSYEKL come from the germline V gene. The CDR3 has 16 amino acids. CDR3 sequence reads: CASSLPGQGSRDTQYF. In DNA form, the CDR3 reads TGCGCCAGCAGCCTTCCGGGACAGGGGTCTCGGGATACGCAGTATTTT.

The V gene is TRBV7-2, the J gene TRBJ2-2; no definite D call. CDR1 and CDR2 (germline): SGHTA, FQGNSA. This CDR3 region has 13 residues. Trimming took off 5 bases at V and 8 bases at J, with 12 bases between the two ends. CDR3 region: CASSSRLMGELFF. Written as DNA, the CDR3 is TGTGCCAGCAGCAGCCGTCTTATGGGGGAGCTGTTTTTT.

The chain uses TRBV30 and TRBJ1-1, with D tentatively TRBD1 (6 bases). The germline V gene encodes CDR1 GTSNPN and CDR2 SVGIG (reference sequence). V lost 3 bases and J 4 bases, leaving 15 bases between the germline ends. CDR3 length equals 14 residues. The CDR3 sequence is CAWSPKGVSTEAFF. In nucleotides, the CDR3 is TGTGCCTGGAGCCCCAAGGGGGTGAGCACTGAAGCTTTCTTT.